This is a list of T cell receptor beta chains from one sample in a study of blood T cell repertoires in COVID-19. The table came from immunoSEQ multiplex PCR; TCRdb's copy has only in-frame clones and leaves some out. The repertoire has about 210,000 clones, 88% of them found once; the top ten carry 1.5% to 2%. Sequences were obtained from peripheral blood. The receptors derive from a man aged 18-30 years with active or convalescent COVID-19. CDR3s include the opening cysteine and the closing phenylalanine or tryptophan. The D gene is left open where the match is weak. Clone size is stated in some rows and not others, as once, few, many or a class when expanded.

. . TRBJ2-2 TRBV5-4 TGTGCCAGCAGCTTGCAGTCCGCCGGGGAGCTGTTTTTT CASSLQSAGELFF
TRBD2 . TRBJ2-3 TRBV6-4 TGTGCCAGCAGCGTAGCGGGAACCACAGATACGCAGTATTTT CASSVAGTTDTQYF
. . TRBJ2-2 TRBV9 TGTGCCAGCAGCCCCAAATCCAACACCGGGGAGCTGTTTTTT CASSPKSNTGELFF
TRBD2 . TRBJ2-1 TRBV7-2 TGTGCCAGCAGCTTTCTGGGCGGGAGTTCCTACAATGAGCAGTTCTTC CASSFLGGSSYNEQFF
. . TRBJ1-5 TRBV27 TGTGCCAGCAGTTTATCGGTTCGGGATCAGCCCCAGCATTTT CASSLSVRDQPQHF
. . TRBJ2-2 TRBV27 TGTGCCAGCAGTTTAAGGACCTACAGGGTGGGCACCGGGGAGCTGTTTTTT CASSLRTYRVGTGELFF
. . TRBJ1-3 TRBV6-6 TGTGCCAGCATTGCAGCGAACTCTGGAAACACCATATATTTT CASIAANSGNTIYF
. . TRBJ1-2 TRBV4-3 TGCGCCAGCAGCCAAGTTCAAGGAGGGGCTTATGGCTACACCTTC CASSQVQGGAYGYTF
. . TRBJ2-7 TRBV7-9 TGTGCCAGCAGCTCCAGTATCCGCGGGTTCGAGCAGTACTTC CASSSSIRGFEQYF
. . TRBJ2-2 TRBV4-1 TGCGCCAGCAGCCAACGTCCGGGGGCCGGGGAGCTGTTTTTT CASSQRPGAGELFF
TRBD1 few TRBJ1-6 TRBV5-4 TGTGCCAGCAGCTTGGACAGGGGATCAAATTCACCCCTCCACTTT CASSLDRGSNSPLHF
TRBD2 . TRBJ2-1 TRBV7-2 TGTGCCAGCAGCTTAGGTGGCGGGAGGGAGCGCAATGAGCAGTTCTTC CASSLGGGRERNEQFF
TRBD1 . TRBJ1-2 TRBV5-6 TGTGCCAGCAGACCGGGGACAGGGGGGTATTCTAACTATGGCTACACCTTC CASRPGTGGYSNYGYTF
. . TRBJ2-7 TRBV23-1 TGCGCCAGCATGCACGACAGCTACAACTACGAGCAGTACTTC CASMHDSYNYEQYF
. . TRBJ1-1 TRBV6-1 TGTGCCAGCAGTGATGTCCGGCAGGTAACGAACACTGAAGCTTTCTTT CASSDVRQVTNTEAFF
TRBD1 once TRBJ1-1 TRBV28 TGTGCCAGCAGTTTGGGTGGGACAGGGCAAACTGAAGCTTTCTTT CASSLGGTGQTEAFF
TRBD2 once TRBJ2-7 TRBV6-7 TGTGCCAGCAGTCGCCCAGACGGATCCGCGGGGGGAGGGCCCCATACTCCCATATACGAGCAGTACTTC CASSRPDGSAGGGPHTPIYEQYF
TRBD2 . TRBJ2-7 TRBV29-1 TGCAGCGGACGGACTAGCTCCTACGAGCAGTACTTC CSGRTSSYEQYF
. . TRBJ1-2 TRBV2 TGTGCCAGCAGCACTACCCTTGGGGGGGGATCGGGCAACTATGGCTACACCTTC CASSTTLGGGSGNYGYTF
TRBD2 . TRBJ2-3 TRBV10-3 TGTGCCATCAGTGAGGGGGCTAGCGGGAGCTCAGATACGCAGTATTTT CAISEGASGSSDTQYF
. . TRBJ1-2 TRBV5-6 TGTGCCAGCAGCCCCACTACGGGGGATAACTATGGCTACACCTTC CASSPTTGDNYGYTF
. . TRBJ2-6 TRBV5-4 TGTGCCAGCAGCTCACTTTACTCTGGGGCCAACGTCCTGACTTTC CASSSLYSGANVLTF
. . TRBJ2-6 TRBV19 TGTGCCAGTAGTTCAACAGGGTCCGGGGCCAACGTCCTGACTTTC CASSSTGSGANVLTF
TRBD2 . TRBJ2-5 TRBV19 TGTGCCAGTAGTCCCGGGACTAGCGATGGCCAGTACTTC CASSPGTSDGQYF
. . TRBJ1-5 TRBV19 TGTGCCAGTACCGGGGGGGCGAGTAGCGATCAGCCCCAGCATTTT CASTGGASSDQPQHF
TRBD1 . TRBJ1-1 TRBV19 TGTGCCAGTAGTACGGGACAGCTGAACACTGAAGCTTTCTTT CASSTGQLNTEAFF
. . TRBJ2-2 TRBV5-1 TGCGCCAGCAGCTCCTCAAGGGGATTGGTGGGAAGGAACACCGGGGAGCTGTTTTTT CASSSSRGLVGRNTGELFF
TRBD1 . TRBJ2-7 TRBV27 TGTGCCAGCAGTCCGGGACAGCGTATCTACGAGCAGTACTTC CASSPGQRIYEQYF
. few TRBJ1-1 TRBV12-5 TGTGCTAGTGGTTTGGGACAGCAGACTGAAGCTTTCTTT CASGLGQQTEAFF
TRBD2 . TRBJ2-5 TRBV7-9 TGTGCCAGCAGGACTAGCGGCATAGGAGAGACCCAGTACTTC CASRTSGIGETQYF
. once TRBJ2-3 TRBV7-6 TGTGCCAGCAGCCCCCAGCCCAGCGGGAGCACAGATACGCAGTATTTT CASSPQPSGSTDTQYF
. . TRBJ2-7 TRBV13 TGTGCCAGCAGCTTAGCGCACGCAGGGATTATATACGAGCAGTACTTC CASSLAHAGIIYEQYF